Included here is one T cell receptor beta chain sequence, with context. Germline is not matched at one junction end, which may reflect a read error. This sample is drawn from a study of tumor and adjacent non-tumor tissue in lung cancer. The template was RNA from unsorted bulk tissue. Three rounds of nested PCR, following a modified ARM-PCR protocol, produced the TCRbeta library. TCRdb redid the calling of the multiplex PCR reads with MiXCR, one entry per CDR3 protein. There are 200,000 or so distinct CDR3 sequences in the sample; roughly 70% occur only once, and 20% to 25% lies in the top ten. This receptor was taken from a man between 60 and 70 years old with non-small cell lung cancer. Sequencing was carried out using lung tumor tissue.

The CDR3 sequence is CPSSHDSGQYF. The CDR3 nucleotides read TGTCCCAGCAGCCATGACTCGGGGCAGTACTTC. This chain joins TRBV11-2 and TRBJ2-7; D gene ambiguous. The CDR3 sequence is 11 residues long. CDR1 and CDR2 from the germline V gene are SGHAT and FQNNGV.